One and the same sample provided the 16 T cell receptor beta chains below, sequenced in a study of blood T cell repertoires in COVID-19 (dated by TCRdb to 2018 to 2020). Preparation of the library involved the immunoSEQ multiplex PCR assay. Entries here come from immuneACCESS through TCRdb and include only in-frame sequences with V and J called. Some clones fail to appear in such tables; in the studies checked, an unresolved V gene covers under half of the shortfall, and the cause of the remainder is unknown. Counted in this sample were approximately 150,000 clones; around 90% of them appeared once. Jointly, the top ten make up around 4% of the sample. Material for sequencing was peripheral blood. The receptors come from a woman in her sixties with active or convalescent COVID-19.

The chain carries TRBV2 and TRBJ2-7; no clear D. From germline, CDR1 is SNHLY and CDR2 FYNNEI. V gave up 6 bases and J gave up 0 bases, with 9 bases separating them. CDR3 length: 13 residues. The CDR3 bases are TGTGCCAGCAGGGTCTCGGGCTCCTACGAGCAGTACTTC. It translates to CASRVSGSYEQYF. Complete variable domain (other parts from reference TRBV2 and TRBJ2-7): EPEVTQTPSHQVTQMGQEVILRCVPISNHLYFYWYRQILGQKVEFLVSFYNNEISEKSEIFDDQFSVERPDGSNFTLKIRSTKLEDSAMYFCASRVSGSYEQYFGPGTRLTVT.

The chain employs TRBV4-3 and TRBJ1-1, with D perhaps TRBD1 (6 bases). This CDR3 has 13 residues. Trimming cost V 2 bases and J 5 bases, with 9 bases left between them. Germline V gives CDR1 LGHNA, CDR2 YSLEER. The CDR3 here is CASSQQGWTEAFF. CDR3 nucleotides: TGCGCCAGCAGCCAACAGGGGTGGACTGAAGCTTTCTTT.

The gene calls are TRBV5-1 and TRBJ2-7; tentative D call: TRBD1 (6 bases). CDR1 and CDR2 (germline): SGHRS, YFSETQ. The CDR3 length is 14 residues. Trimming shortened V by 5 bases and J by 4 bases, and 16 bases separated the two germline ends. The CDR3 loop reads CASSPGAATYEQYF. The CDR3 nucleotides read TGCGCCAGCAGTCCAGGGGCGGCTACGTACGAGCAGTACTTC.

The chain is built from TRBV30 and TRBJ1-5; no clear D. The CDR3 loop spans 14 amino acids. Looked up from germline, CDR1 is GTSNPN and CDR2 is SVGIG (reference sequence). The V gene lost 0 bases and the J gene lost 1 base, with 7 bases spanning the gap. The CDR3 region has the DNA TGTGCCTGGAGTGTACTAAGGAGCAATCAGCCCCAGCATTTT. As protein: CAWSVLRSNQPQHF.

The chain is built from TRBV7-2 and TRBJ2-3, with 11 nucleotides matching TRBD2. Germline V gives CDR1 SGHTA, CDR2 FQGNSA. The V gene end was trimmed by 6 bases and the J gene end by 7 bases; junction bases not matched to a gene: 9. The CDR3 extends over 15 amino acids. The CDR3 protein is CASRGTSGGLNTQYF. DNA of the CDR3: TGTGCCAGCAGGGGAACTAGCGGGGGATTAAATACGCAGTATTTT.

This clone appeared a few times. The sample carries other DNA sequences with the same CDR3. V is TRBV7-2 and J is TRBJ1-2; TRBD1 might be the D (6 bases). Trimming removed 6 bases from V and 3 bases from J, with 11 bases in between. Germline loops: CDR1 SGHTA, CDR2 FQGNSA. CDR3 length: 13 amino acids. CDR3 nucleotide sequence: TGTGCCAGCAGTTTGGACAGCTACTATGGCTACACCTTC. Its translation: CASSLDSYYGYTF.

The rearrangement joins TRBV10-3 to TRBJ1-1, with a possible D match to TRBD1 (6 bases). This CDR3 spans 14 amino acids. In germline, CDR1 is ENHRY, CDR2 SYGVKD. Trimming shortened V by 3 bases and J by 8 bases, and 16 bases separated the two germline ends. CDR3 nucleotides: TGTGCCATCAGTGACTGGACAGTGCAGTCCGAAGCTTTCTTT. Its translation is CAISDWTVQSEAFF.

The rearrangement links TRBV27 to TRBJ1-1; tentative D call: TRBD1 (5 bases). Germline V gene lookup returns CDR1 MNHEY and CDR2 SMNVEV (reference sequence). There are 14 residues in the CDR3. V dropped 3 bases and J dropped 0 bases, with 8 bases sitting between them. The chain's CDR3 is CASSFSTVNTEAFF. The CDR3 DNA sequence: TGTGCCAGCAGTTTTTCGACAGTGAACACTGAAGCTTTCTTT.

Here the CDR3 DNA reads TGTGCCAGCAGTTACTCCGGACAGGACAATCAGCCCCAGCATTTT. Protein: CASSYSGQDNQPQHF. The rearrangement uses TRBV6-5 and TRBJ1-5; 7 bases are shared with TRBD1. Looked up from germline, CDR1 is MNHEY and CDR2 is SVGAGI. V shed 0 bases, J shed 3 bases, and the junction held 2 bases outside the gene matches. The CDR3 runs to 15 residues.

V usage is TRBV7-2 and J usage is TRBJ1-1, with D possibly matching TRBD1 (6 bases). The CDR3 is 14 residues long. In germline, CDR1 is SGHTA, CDR2 FQGNSA. V was cut by 5 bases and J by 5 bases, with 15 bases left in between. Written as DNA, the CDR3 is TGTGCCAGCAGCCCAGAGGGGGGAGGGACTGAAGCTTTCTTT. It specifies CASSPEGGGTEAFF.

This chain links TRBV7-2 with TRBJ1-2; TRBD1 aligns across 7 bases. Germline V gene data show CDR1 as SGHTA and CDR2 as FQGNSA. CDR3 length: 12 residues. The junction had 4 bases not matched to a gene; V was cut back by 5 bases and J by 7 bases. CDR3 region: CASSPQGSGYTF. DNA of the CDR3: TGTGCCAGCAGCCCACAGGGGTCTGGCTACACCTTC. Looking up the rest from reference TRBV7-2 and TRBJ1-2 gives the full variable domain: GAGVSQSPSNKVTEKGKDVELRCDPISGHTALYWYRQSLGQGLEFLIYFQGNSAPDKSGLPSDRFSAERTGGSVSTLTIQRTQQEDSAVYLCASSPQGSGYTFGSGTRLTVV.

This sequence joins TRBV3-1 (or the pseudogene TRBV3-2) and TRBJ1-5; 7 bases line up with TRBD1. The CDR3 totals 14 residues. V dropped 4 bases and J dropped 4; count of bases not matched to a gene: 4. Germline loops: CDR1 LGHDT, CDR2 YNNKEL (reference sequence). CDR3 residues: CASSPPGQNQPQHF. As DNA, the CDR3 is TGTGCCAGCAGCCCACCGGGACAGAATCAGCCCCAGCATTTT.

The J gene is TRBJ2-3, the V gene TRBV9; 10 bases map to TRBD2. The CDR3 spans 14 residues. The germline gives CDR1 SGDLS, CDR2 YYNGEE. The ends lost 5 bases at V and 4 bases at J; junction bases unmatched: 4. DNA for the CDR3: TGTGCCAGCAGAGATCTAGCGGGGGCAGATACGCAGTATTTT. Protein product: CASRDLAGADTQYF.

V is TRBV7-9 and J is TRBJ2-1, with 7 bases lining up with TRBD2. Germline V gives CDR1 SEHNR, CDR2 FQNEAQ (reference sequence). Trimming cost V 5 bases and J 8 bases; bases outside gene matches: 12. The CDR3 extends over 15 amino acids. As DNA, the CDR3 is TGTGCCAGCAGCGCACAATTCGGGGGGTCCGATGAGCAGTTCTTC. Translation: CASSAQFGGSDEQFF.

CDR3 protein: CASSQLPANYGYTF. The CDR3 DNA follows: TGTGCCAGTAGTCAACTCCCGGCTAACTATGGCTACACCTTC. The chain is built from TRBV19 and TRBJ1-2; D remains unclear. Germline CDR1 LNHDA, CDR2 SQIVND (reference sequence). The CDR3 is made up of 14 amino acids. The V end lost 5 bases, the J end lost 0 bases, and 10 bases lay between the germline ends. The full variable domain, completed using reference TRBV19 and TRBJ1-2, is DGGITQSPKYLFRKEGQNVTLSCEQNLNHDAMYWYRQDPGQGLRLIYYSQIVNDFQKGDIAEGYSVSREKKESFPLTVTSAQKNPTAFYLCASSQLPANYGYTFGSGTRLTVV.

V and J are TRBV28 and TRBJ2-7, with 11 positions matching TRBD2. V shed 3 bases and J 7 bases; nucleotides not matched to a gene: 8. The CDR3 is made up of 15 amino acids. Germline V gene sequence: CDR1 MDHEN, CDR2 SYDVKM. The CDR3 is CASSLYSGGANEQYF. CDR3 nucleotides: TGTGCCAGCAGTTTGTATAGCGGGGGGGCAAATGAGCAGTACTTC.